These T cell receptor beta chains were read from a single sample in a study of PD-L1 blockade in urothelial cancer. Profiling relied on immunoSEQ multiplex PCR, and the TCRdb table lists in-frame clones only, not all of them. The repertoire consists of 45,000 to 55,000 clones, with 79% occurring once and the leading ten covering roughly a tenth. This sample comprised PBMCs, obtained around atezolizumab (anti-PD-L1) treatment. These receptors originate from a man between 65 and 85 years old with urothelial cancer. Both conserved end residues are part of each CDR3. D genes are given only for firm matches. Clone sizes are given selectively: once, few, many, or a class where the clone is expanded.

>TRBJ1-4|TRBV7-6|-|large
CASSLGSWYTNEKLFF
TGTGCCAGCAGCTTAGGGAGCTGGTACACTAATGAAAAACTGTTTTTT
>TRBJ1-5|TRBV30|TRBD1|-
CAWSPDRGLGQPQHF
TGTGCCTGGAGTCCAGACAGGGGGCTGGGTCAGCCCCAGCATTTT
>TRBJ2-1|TRBV11-2|TRBD1|once
CASSPERTGEQFF
TGTGCCAGCAGCCCAGAACGGACAGGCGAGCAGTTCTTC
>TRBJ1-5|TRBV2|-|-
CASVAEGSNQPQHF
TGTGCCAGCGTCGCTGAGGGCAGCAATCAGCCCCAGCATTTT
>TRBJ2-7|TRBV15|TRBD1|-
CATSRDVGDSSYEQYF
TGTGCCACCAGCAGAGATGTAGGGGACAGCTCCTACGAGCAGTACTTC
>TRBJ1-1|TRBV11-1|-|-
CASSLVANTEAFF
TGTGCCAGCAGCTTAGTGGCGAACACTGAAGCTTTCTTT
>TRBJ2-7|TRBV10-3|TRBD2|-
CAISSSSGNSYEQYF
TGTGCCATCAGTTCTTCTAGCGGGAACTCCTACGAGCAGTACTTC
>TRBJ1-1|TRBV28|-|-
CASSLYRDLTEAFF
TGTGCCAGCAGTCTTTACAGGGACCTCACTGAAGCTTTCTTT
>TRBJ1-4|TRBV6-6|-|-
CAAGSIQELEKLFF
TGTGCCGCGGGGTCTATACAGGAATTAGAAAAACTGTTTTTT
>TRBJ2-5|TRBV7-9|TRBD1|-
CATLSWTGGYQETQYF
TGTGCCACCTTATCCTGGACAGGGGGGTACCAAGAGACCCAGTACTTC
>TRBJ2-7|TRBV18|TRBD1|once
CASSPPVAQGKYEQYF
TGTGCCAGCTCACCACCGGTCGCACAGGGGAAATACGAGCAGTACTTC
>TRBJ2-5|TRBV5-1|TRBD1|once
CASSSLEGQGSETQYF
TGCGCCAGCAGCTCCTTGGAGGGACAGGGGTCAGAGACCCAGTACTTC
>TRBJ2-7|TRBV28|-|-
CASSFLGGSSYEQYF
TGTGCCAGCAGTTTTCTAGGGGGATCCTCCTACGAGCAGTACTTC
>TRBJ2-5|TRBV2|TRBD1|-
CASSPDRGLAETQYF
TGTGCCAGCAGCCCGGACAGGGGGCTCGCAGAGACCCAGTACTTC